The 22 T cell receptor beta chains below all came from one sample that was sequenced in a study of blood T cell repertoires in COVID-19. Some clones are missing from TCRdb's copy, which holds only in-frame ones; the method was immunoSEQ multiplex PCR. This table has about 60,000 clones, more than 85% appearing once. Sequenced material: peripheral blood. These receptor sequences come from a man in his 60s with acute or convalescent COVID-19.

The rearrangement uses TRBV4-2 and TRBJ1-1; unclear D gene. The V and J ends lost 0 bases and 0 bases respectively, with 17 bases between them. The CDR3 has 18 amino acids. Per germline, CDR1 LGHNA and CDR2 YNFKEQ. The CDR3 nucleotides read TGTGCCAGCAGCCAAGAGGCCCCCCGGACGGGGATGAACACTGAAGCTTTCTTT. Residues: CASSQEAPRTGMNTEAFF.

The CDR3 here is CASREGQPQHF. In nucleotides, the CDR3 is TGTGCCAGCAGGGAGGGTCAGCCCCAGCATTTT. The gene calls are TRBV6-5 and TRBJ1-5; no definite D call. The V gene lost 6 bases and the J gene lost 6 bases, with 6 bases spanning the gap. The CDR3 has 11 residues. Germline CDR1 is MNHEY and CDR2 is SVGAGI.

The table lists this clone with a count of one. The chain couples TRBV5-4 to TRBJ2-7, with 13 bases lining up with TRBD2. The ends lost 3 bases at V and 4 bases at J; junction bases unmatched: 1. The length of the CDR3 is 14 residues. In germline, CDR1 is SGHNT, CDR2 YYREEE (reference sequence). CDR3 sequence: CASSSTSGGYEQYF. Written as DNA, the CDR3 is TGTGCCAGCAGCTCGACTAGCGGGGGGTACGAGCAGTACTTC.

The chain employs TRBV5-1 and TRBJ2-1; 10 bases fit TRBD2. Germline V lookup: CDR1 SGHRS, CDR2 YFSETQ. CDR3 length: 15 residues. Unmatched junction bases numbered 4, after V lost 3 bases and J lost 4 bases. This CDR3 reads CASSSLAGAYNEQFF. In DNA, the CDR3 is TGCGCCAGCAGCTCGCTAGCGGGAGCTTACAATGAGCAGTTCTTC.

This clone was counted once. This chain uses TRBV7-2 with TRBJ1-6; tentatively, D is TRBD1 (6 bases). In germline, CDR1 is SGHTA, CDR2 FQGNSA. V was clipped by 1 base and J by 11 bases, with 9 bases between them. CDR3 length equals 13 residues. The CDR3 region has the DNA TGTGCCAGCAGCTTAGATAGGGGGACACCCCTCCACTTT. Amino acids: CASSLDRGTPLHF.

This sequence joins TRBV14 and TRBJ1-1, with no clear D. The germline V and J ends were trimmed by 8 bases and 5 bases, with 12 bases remaining between them. The CDR3 runs to 12 residues. The germline CDR1 and CDR2 sequences are SGHDN and FVKESK. CDR3 sequence: CASLQAYTEAFF. The CDR3 nucleotides read TGTGCCAGCCTTCAAGCGTATACTGAAGCTTTCTTT.

As for this clone: Other DNA sequences in this specimen translate into the identical CDR3. This chain uses TRBV5-1 with TRBJ2-7, with 7 bases matching TRBD1. The trim removed 3 bases at V and 3 bases at J, leaving 9 bases unmatched. Germline loops: CDR1 SGHRS, CDR2 YFSETQ. This CDR3 is 15 amino acids long. For the CDR3, the DNA is TGCGCCAGCAGCTCACGACAGGGTTCGAGCTACGAGCAGTACTTC. This gives the protein CASSSRQGSSYEQYF.

This clone came up a few times. The V and J genes are TRBV9 and TRBJ2-3; D is unresolved. Germline CDR1 reads SGDLS; CDR2 reads YYNGEE. V was pared by 3 bases and J by 4 bases, with 15 bases between. The CDR3 contains 15 residues. The CDR3 region is CASSATKTGADTQYF. The CDR3 nucleotides are TGTGCCAGCAGCGCTACTAAGACCGGCGCAGATACGCAGTATTTT.

The chain combines TRBV6-5 with TRBJ1-2; D remains ambiguous. Trimming took off 7 bases at V and 6 bases at J, with 18 bases between the two ends. From germline, CDR1 is MNHEY and CDR2 SVGAGI. The CDR3 consists of 14 residues. CDR3 loop: CASTWEGSKDGYTF. The CDR3 bases are TGTGCCAGCACCTGGGAGGGCAGTAAGGATGGCTACACCTTC.

The chain links TRBV5-1 to TRBJ1-5; D remains ambiguous. From germline, CDR1 is SGHRS and CDR2 YFSETQ. The CDR3 has 19 amino acids. V lost 4 bases and J lost 4, with 27 bases in between. The CDR3 sequence: CASSRHMNPGQFPNQPQHF. CDR3 bases: TGCGCCAGCAGCCGCCATATGAACCCGGGTCAGTTCCCGAATCAGCCCCAGCATTTT.

This clone appeared a few times. The chain links TRBV28 to TRBJ2-5; 7 bases match TRBD1. CDR1 MDHEN and CDR2 SYDVKM come from the germline V gene. Unmatched junction bases numbered 10, after V lost 6 bases and J lost 6 bases. This CDR3 is 14 amino acids long. Here the CDR3 DNA reads TGTGCCAGCAGGGAGGTAGCAGGGGGTAAGACCCAGTACTTC. Encoded protein: CASREVAGGKTQYF. Combining the CDR3 with reference TRBV28 and TRBJ2-5 gives the whole variable domain DVKVTQSSRYLVKRTGEKVFLECVQDMDHENMFWYRQDPGLGLRLIYFSYDVKMKEKGDIPEGYSVSREKKERFSLILESASTNQTSMYLCASREVAGGKTQYFGPGTRLLVL.

The rearrangement uses TRBV30 and TRBJ2-2, with TRBD2 matching 7 bases. V shed 2 bases, J shed 5 bases, and the junction held 11 bases outside the gene matches. This CDR3 has 16 amino acids. In germline, CDR1 is GTSNPN, CDR2 SVGIG (reference sequence). CDR3 loop: CAWSPWDSGGTGELFF. DNA of the CDR3: TGTGCCTGGAGTCCATGGGACTCCGGGGGGACCGGGGAGCTGTTTTTT.

The chain uses TRBV6-6 and TRBJ1-6; TRBD1 is a possible D gene (6 bases). V shed 4 bases and J shed 3 bases, with 7 bases lying between them. The CDR3 covers 14 residues. The germline gives CDR1 MNHNY, CDR2 SVGAGI (reference sequence). CDR3 DNA: TGTGCCAGCAGTTGGGACATCTATAATTCACCCCTCCACTTT. Its protein product is CASSWDIYNSPLHF.

CDR3 bases: TGCAGCGTCGTCGAGGACAGGGAGCTGGCTGGTGGGGGGGGAGTCTACGAGCAGTACTTC. This translates into CSVVEDRELAGGGGVYEQYF. V and J are TRBV29-1 and TRBJ2-7; possibly TRBD1 for D (8 bases). Per the germline V gene, CDR1 is SQVTM and CDR2 is ANQGSEA. This CDR3 is 20 amino acids long. Trimming left V 6 bases short and J 3 bases short, with 36 bases between.

The rearrangement uses TRBV19 and TRBJ1-4; no clear D. Germline V gene lookup returns CDR1 LNHDA and CDR2 SQIVND (reference sequence). Trimming pared 7 bases from V and 7 bases from J, leaving 22 bases between. The CDR3 loop spans 16 amino acids. CDR3 loop: CASKEGRTERAEKLFF. The CDR3, as DNA: TGTGCCAGTAAGGAGGGCAGGACGGAAAGGGCTGAAAAACTGTTTTTT. Full variable domain (rest looked up from reference TRBV19 and TRBJ1-4): DGGITQSPKYLFRKEGQNVTLSCEQNLNHDAMYWYRQDPGQGLRLIYYSQIVNDFQKGDIAEGYSVSREKKESFPLTVTSAQKNPTAFYLCASKEGRTERAEKLFFGSGTQLSVL.

V is TRBV19 and J is TRBJ2-5, with 9 bases matching TRBD1. CDR1 and CDR2 from the germline V gene are LNHDA and SQIVND (reference sequence). The V segment lost 5 bases and the J segment 5 bases; nucleotides outside the gene matches: 6. This CDR3 has 14 amino acids. CDR3 sequence reads: CASSPSDRGETQYF. CDR3 in DNA: TGTGCCAGTAGTCCCTCGGACAGGGGTGAGACCCAGTACTTC.

This clone was picked up one time. The chain uses TRBV27 and TRBJ2-7; no clear D gene. The V gene's germline CDR1 is MNHEY and CDR2 SMNVEV (reference sequence). Trimming pared 7 bases from V and 6 bases from J, leaving 10 bases between. The length of the CDR3 is 11 residues. CDR3 coding DNA: TGTGCCAGCACGTCGGTCTTCGAGCAGTACTTC. As protein: CASTSVFEQYF.

The CDR3, as DNA: TGTGCCAGCAGCTCCCCCCTACTGAACACTGAAGCTTTCTTT. This codes for CASSSPLLNTEAFF. The rearrangement uses TRBV5-4 and TRBJ1-1; D is unresolved. Germline V lookup: CDR1 SGHNT, CDR2 YYREEE (reference sequence). This CDR3 has 14 residues. Deletions cut 3 bases from V and 0 bases from J, with 9 bases between.

The gene calls are TRBV10-1 and TRBJ1-6; 9 nucleotides match TRBD1. The CDR3 is made up of 13 amino acids. V lost 7 bases, J lost 10 bases, and 5 bases stayed unmatched. Germline assignment: CDR1 WNHNN and CDR2 SYGVQD (reference sequence). The CDR3 here is CASILDRGSPLHF. CDR3 bases: TGCGCCAGCATCCTGGACAGGGGCTCACCCCTCCACTTT.

Here the CDR3 reads CASSEVGFPRGQYF. The CDR3 DNA reads as TGTGCCAGCAGTGAGGTTGGCTTCCCCCGGGGGCAGTACTTC. The chain couples TRBV2 to TRBJ2-7; D is perhaps TRBD2 (5 bases). The CDR3 has 14 residues. The germline gives CDR1 SNHLY, CDR2 FYNNEI. V gave up 3 bases and J gave up 9 bases, with 18 bases separating them.

The J gene is TRBJ1-3, the V gene TRBV13, with D maybe TRBD1 (5 bases). The germline V gene encodes CDR1 PRHDT and CDR2 FYEKMQ (reference sequence). V was pared by 2 bases and J by 2 bases, with 16 bases between. The CDR3 loop spans 17 amino acids. CDR3 bases: TGTGCCAGCAGCTTACCATCAGGGAGGTCAACTGGAAACACCATATATTTT. It yields the protein CASSLPSGRSTGNTIYF.

The rearrangement links TRBV28 to TRBJ2-1; D gene ambiguous. Germline V gene sequence: CDR1 MDHEN, CDR2 SYDVKM. Trimming pared 5 bases from V and 5 bases from J, leaving 10 bases between. CDR3 length: 13 residues. CDR3 nucleotide sequence: TGTGCCAGCAGTACCACTACAAACAATGAGCAGTTCTTC. Translating it yields CASSTTTNNEQFF.